A selection of T cell receptor beta chains follows, all from one sample in a study of technical replicates of blood from several donors. Assay: immunoSEQ multiplex PCR; the TCRdb copy retains only in-frame clones and omits some. The sample shows 84,000 or so clones, about 97% of them seen only once. Sequenced material: T cells isolated from PBMCs. Receptors were obtained from a human donor in good health. Each CDR3 is given with its conserved first and last residue. The order of the fields is V gene, J gene, D gene, clone size, CDR3 protein, CDR3 DNA. The D gene is left open where the match is weak. For some rows the clone size is stated as once, few or many, or as a class when expanded; others skip it.

>TRBV27|TRBJ2-1|TRBD2|-
CASSLSGTSGTFYNEQFF
TGTGCCAGCAGTTTATCAGGGACTAGCGGGACCTTCTACAATGAGCAGTTCTTC
>TRBV28|TRBJ2-7|TRBD1|-
CASSIGQVYEQYF
TGTGCCAGCAGCATTGGACAGGTCTACGAGCAGTACTTC
>TRBV7-9|TRBJ1-1|-|-
CASSPAGFGAEAFF
TGTGCCAGCAGCCCAGCGGGTTTTGGTGCTGAAGCTTTCTTT
>TRBV6-1|TRBJ2-7|-|-
CASSSVAQASYEQYF
TGTGCCAGCAGTTCCGTGGCCCAGGCATCCTACGAGCAGTACTTC
>TRBV6-1|TRBJ1-5|-|-
CASSIISNQPQHF
TGTGCCAGCAGTATAATTAGCAATCAGCCCCAGCATTTT
>TRBV6-4|TRBJ2-3|TRBD1|-
CASRSGTGPADTQYF
TGTGCCAGCAGATCCGGGACAGGGCCCGCAGATACGCAGTATTTT
>TRBV29-1|TRBJ2-7|-|-
CSVAEGVSYEQYF
TGCAGCGTCGCGGAAGGAGTTAGTTACGAGCAGTACTTC
>TRBV7-9|TRBJ2-7|-|-
CASSTLSREEQYF
TGTGCCAGCAGCACTCTTTCCAGGGAAGAGCAGTACTTC
>TRBV27|TRBJ2-1|-|-
CASSLATGNEQFF
TGTGCCAGCAGTTTAGCCACAGGGAATGAGCAGTTCTTC
>TRBV10-1|TRBJ2-5|TRBD1|-
CASSTGQDQETQYF
TGCGCCAGCAGTACGGGACAGGACCAAGAGACCCAGTACTTC
>TRBV18|TRBJ1-1|-|-
CASSPWETEAFF
TGTGCCAGCTCACCGTGGGAGACTGAAGCTTTCTTT
>TRBV6-5|TRBJ2-1|-|few
CASNRLGGNDEQFF
TGTGCCAGCAATCGACTAGGAGGGAACGATGAGCAGTTCTTC
>TRBV7-9|TRBJ1-2|-|-
CAVPHPGHYGYTF
TGTGCCGTTCCCCATCCAGGGCACTATGGCTACACCTTC
>TRBV2|TRBJ1-2|TRBD1|-
CASSESSDRWVYGYTF
TGTGCCAGCAGTGAGTCTTCGGACAGGTGGGTCTATGGCTACACCTTC
>TRBV11-2|TRBJ1-1|-|-
CASSYRASDLNTEAFF
TGTGCCAGCAGTTACAGGGCTTCAGACTTGAACACTGAAGCTTTCTTT
>TRBV2|TRBJ1-6|-|-
CASQGDSPLHF
TGTGCCAGCCAGGGTGATTCACCCCTCCACTTT
>TRBV5-1|TRBJ2-3|-|-
CASSLARGPDTQYF
TGCGCCAGCAGCTTGGCGCGGGGCCCAGATACGCAGTATTTT
>TRBV18|TRBJ1-1|TRBD1|once
CASSGQVNTEAFF
TGTGCCAGCTCCGGACAGGTAAACACTGAAGCTTTCTTT
>TRBV9|TRBJ2-7|TRBD2|many
CASSPLSTGTSTFEQYF
TGTGCCAGCAGCCCACTCAGCACCGGGACTAGCACCTTCGAGCAGTACTTC
>TRBV28|TRBJ2-2|TRBD1|-
CASIGLGQGASGELFF
TGTGCCAGCATTGGGTTGGGACAGGGGGCCTCCGGGGAGCTGTTTTTT
>TRBV15|TRBJ1-5|-|-
CATSSVTGDYGPQHF
TGTGCCACCAGCAGCGTGACAGGTGACTATGGGCCCCAGCATTTT
>TRBV6-5|TRBJ2-5|TRBD2|-
CASSYYGGGETQYF
TGTGCCAGCAGTTATTACGGGGGGGGAGAGACCCAGTACTTC
>TRBV4-1|TRBJ2-1|-|-
CASSPLGAKGGNEQFF
TGCGCCAGCAGCCCGTTGGGTGCCAAAGGGGGCAATGAGCAGTTCTTC
>TRBV9|TRBJ2-1|TRBD2|-
CASSSKRGGPHNEQFF
TGTGCCAGCAGCTCCAAGCGGGGGGGCCCGCATAATGAGCAGTTCTTC
>TRBV5-4|TRBJ1-1|-|-
CASSLDQMNTEAFF
TGTGCCAGCAGCTTGGACCAGATGAACACTGAAGCTTTCTTT